These 3 T cell receptor beta chains originate from one sample sequenced in a study of monozygotic twins with inflammatory bowel disease. TCRdb reprocessed the 5' RACE reads; each CDR3 protein has one entry and no DNA is given. This table lists over 100,000 distinct CDR3 sequences. Sequencing input: blood. The receptors shown here come from a human donor with ulcerative colitis or Crohn's disease, or a healthy co-twin of an affected twin (not recorded which).

The chain combines TRBV29-1 with TRBJ1-1; TCRdb's D call of TRBD1 is untestable without DNA. This CDR3 has 14 amino acids. Germline V gives CDR1 SQVTM, CDR2 ANQGSEA. This CDR3 is CSGEPGDGHTEAFF.

The CDR3 region is CASSSLRGTDTQYF. The chain recombines TRBV7-3 with TRBJ2-3; TCRdb's D call, TRBD1, is unchecked because there is no DNA. This CDR3 spans 14 amino acids. Germline CDR1 reads SGHTA; CDR2 reads FQGTGA.

The rearrangement joins TRBV7-2 to TRBJ2-3. The length of the CDR3 is 14 residues. The V gene's germline CDR1 is SGHTA and CDR2 FQGNSA. The CDR3 here is CASSLGLAPDTQYF.